This record looks at one TCR beta chain sequence and its context. CDR1 and CDR2 (germline): PRHDT, FYEKMQ (reference sequence). The CDR3 has 12 residues. Trimming removed 3 bases from V and 3 bases from J, with 5 bases in between. These data belong to a study of blood T cell repertoires in COVID-19. Study-wide context: PBMCs, B-cell-depleted T cells, or T cells were the source of the cDNA or gDNA that made up the material.

TCRdb's copy holds only in-frame clones and misses some; the assay was immunoSEQ multiplex PCR. The table has over 55,000 clones, more than 80% seen once. The TCR sequence derives from a woman in her 40s with acute COVID-19. V usage is TRBV13 and J usage is TRBJ1-1; D uncertain. The specimen sequenced was PBMCs or T cells enriched from blood (not recorded which). DNA for the CDR3: TGTGCCAGCAGCTTCGGGGACACTGAAGCTTTCTTT. Its protein product is CASSFGDTEAFF.